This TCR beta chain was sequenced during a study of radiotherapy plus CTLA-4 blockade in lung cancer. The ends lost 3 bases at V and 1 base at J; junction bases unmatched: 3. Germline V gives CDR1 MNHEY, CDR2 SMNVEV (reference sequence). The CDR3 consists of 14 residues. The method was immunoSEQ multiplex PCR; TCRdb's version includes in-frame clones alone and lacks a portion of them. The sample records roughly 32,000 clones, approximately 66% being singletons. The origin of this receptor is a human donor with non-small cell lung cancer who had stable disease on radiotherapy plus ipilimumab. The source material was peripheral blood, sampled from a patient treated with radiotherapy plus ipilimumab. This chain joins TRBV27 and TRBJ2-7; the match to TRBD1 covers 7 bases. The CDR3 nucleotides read TGTGCCAGCAGTTTTACAGGGGTATCCTACGAGCAGTACTTC. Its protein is CASSFTGVSYEQYF.